This TCR beta chain was captured by sequencing in a study of cytomegalovirus exposure and HLA in healthy donors. Broader study findings: There were some public TCRs occurring in many donors, but most TCR sequences were rare. The classifier, whose performance was assessed in both the original and validation cohorts, reportedly diagnosed cytomegalovirus status with high specificity and sensitivity. It was confirmed in vitro that a few of the CMV-associated chains were specific for CMV antigens.

To note about this clone: Its target is not known.

Germline CDR1 MDHEN, CDR2 SYDVKM. The CDR3 loop spans 16 amino acids. V lost 2 bases and J lost 2; bases outside the gene matches: 2. Assay used: immunoSEQ multiplex PCR; TCRdb lists only in-frame clones, some missing. The repertoire consists of roughly 130,000 clones, with just under 85% occurring once and the leading ten covering 1.4%. This sequence was found in a woman in her twenties or thirties in good health and CMV-seronegative. This chain uses TRBV28 with TRBJ2-6; 8 nucleotides agree with TRBD1. Sequenced sample: PBMCs. The CDR3 sequence is CASSLPGGAGANVLTF. CDR3 DNA sequence: TGTGCCAGCAGTTTACCAGGGGGCGCTGGGGCCAACGTCCTGACTTTC.